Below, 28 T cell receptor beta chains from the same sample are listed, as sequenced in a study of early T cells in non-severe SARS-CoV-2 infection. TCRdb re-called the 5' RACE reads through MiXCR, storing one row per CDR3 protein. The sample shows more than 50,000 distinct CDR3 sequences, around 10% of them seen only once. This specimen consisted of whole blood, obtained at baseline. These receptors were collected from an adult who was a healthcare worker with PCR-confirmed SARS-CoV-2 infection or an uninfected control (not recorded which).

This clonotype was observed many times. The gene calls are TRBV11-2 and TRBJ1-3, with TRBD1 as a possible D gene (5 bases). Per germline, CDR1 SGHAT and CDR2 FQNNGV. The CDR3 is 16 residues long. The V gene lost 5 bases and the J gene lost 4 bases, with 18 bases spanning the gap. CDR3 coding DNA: TGTGCCAGCAGCCTACTACTCCAGGCAGGGGGAAACACCATATATTTT. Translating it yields CASSLLLQAGGNTIYF.

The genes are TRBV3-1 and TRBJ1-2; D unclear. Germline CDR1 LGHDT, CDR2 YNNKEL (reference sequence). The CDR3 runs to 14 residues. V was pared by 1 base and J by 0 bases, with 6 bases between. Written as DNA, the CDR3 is TGTGCCAGCAGCCAAGGGGGAGCTAACTATGGCTACACCTTC. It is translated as CASSQGGANYGYTF.

CDR3 coding DNA: TGTGCCACCAGCAGAGACCCACGGGATGAGCAGTTCTTC. This encodes CATSRDPRDEQFF. V is TRBV15 and J is TRBJ2-1; D is undetermined. V was trimmed by 0 bases and J by 8 bases, leaving 8 bases between them. Germline V gives CDR1 LNHNV, CDR2 YYDKDF (reference sequence). This CDR3 has 13 residues.

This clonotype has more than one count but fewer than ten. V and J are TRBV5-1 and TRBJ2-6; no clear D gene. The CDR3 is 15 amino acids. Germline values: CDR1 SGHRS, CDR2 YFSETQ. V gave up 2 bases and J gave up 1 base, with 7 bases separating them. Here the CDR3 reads CASSFGQSGANVLTF. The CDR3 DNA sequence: TGCGCCAGCAGCTTTGGGCAGTCTGGGGCCAACGTCCTGACTTTC.

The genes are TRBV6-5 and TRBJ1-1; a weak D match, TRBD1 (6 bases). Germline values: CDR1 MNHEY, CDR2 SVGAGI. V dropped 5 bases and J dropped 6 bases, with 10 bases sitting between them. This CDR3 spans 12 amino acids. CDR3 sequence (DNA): TGTGCCAGCAGTCAGGGGCCGTCTGAAGCTTTCTTT. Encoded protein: CASSQGPSEAFF.

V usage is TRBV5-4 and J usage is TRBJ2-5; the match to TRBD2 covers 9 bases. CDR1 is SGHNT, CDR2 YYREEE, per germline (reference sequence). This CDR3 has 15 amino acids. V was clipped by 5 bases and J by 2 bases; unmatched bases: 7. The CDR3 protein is CASSYVTSGQETQYF. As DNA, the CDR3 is TGTGCCAGCAGTTACGTCACTAGCGGGCAAGAGACCCAGTACTTC.

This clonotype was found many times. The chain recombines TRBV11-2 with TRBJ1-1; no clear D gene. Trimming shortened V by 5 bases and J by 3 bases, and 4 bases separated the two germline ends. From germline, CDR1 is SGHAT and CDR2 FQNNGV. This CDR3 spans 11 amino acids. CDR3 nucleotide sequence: TGTGCCAGCAGCCTTCACACTGAAGCTTTCTTT. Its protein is CASSLHTEAFF.

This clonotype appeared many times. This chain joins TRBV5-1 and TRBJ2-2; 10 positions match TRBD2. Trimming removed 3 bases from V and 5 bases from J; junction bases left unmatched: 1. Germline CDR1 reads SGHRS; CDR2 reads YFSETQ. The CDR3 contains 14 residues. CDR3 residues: CASSSSGSTGELFF. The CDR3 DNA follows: TGCGCCAGCAGCTCTAGCGGGAGTACCGGGGAGCTGTTTTTT.

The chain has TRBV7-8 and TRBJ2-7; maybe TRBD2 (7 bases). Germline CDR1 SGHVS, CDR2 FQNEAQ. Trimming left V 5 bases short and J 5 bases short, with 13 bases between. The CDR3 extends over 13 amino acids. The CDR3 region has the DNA TGTGCCAGCAGCCTTCTCGGGGGGCACGAGCAGTACTTC. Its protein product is CASSLLGGHEQYF.

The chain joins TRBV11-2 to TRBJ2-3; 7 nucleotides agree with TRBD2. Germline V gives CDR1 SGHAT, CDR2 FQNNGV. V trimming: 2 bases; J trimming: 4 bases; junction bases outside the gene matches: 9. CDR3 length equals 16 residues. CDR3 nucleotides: TGTGCCAGCAGCTTACTTGGCGGGAGTATCCCAGATACGCAGTATTTT. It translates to CASSLLGGSIPDTQYF.

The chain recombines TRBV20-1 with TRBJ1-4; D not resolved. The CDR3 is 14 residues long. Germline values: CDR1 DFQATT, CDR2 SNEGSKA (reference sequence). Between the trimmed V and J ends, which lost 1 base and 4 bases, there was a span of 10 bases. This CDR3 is CSARGHSVNEKLFF. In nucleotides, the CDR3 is TGCAGTGCTAGAGGACACTCGGTTAATGAAAAACTGTTTTTT.

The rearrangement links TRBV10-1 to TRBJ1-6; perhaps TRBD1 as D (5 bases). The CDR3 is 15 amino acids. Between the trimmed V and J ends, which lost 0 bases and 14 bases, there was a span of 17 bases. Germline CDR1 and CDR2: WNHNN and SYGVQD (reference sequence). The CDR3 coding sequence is TGCGCCAGCAGTGAGTCCTTCAGGGATAAGGCGACCCTCCACTTT. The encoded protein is CASSESFRDKATLHF.

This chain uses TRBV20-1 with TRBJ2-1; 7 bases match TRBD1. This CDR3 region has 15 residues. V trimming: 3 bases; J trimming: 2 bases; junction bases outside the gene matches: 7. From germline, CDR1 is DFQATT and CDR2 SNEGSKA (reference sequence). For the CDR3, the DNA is TGCAGTGCTAGTACTTCCGGGACAGCCTACAATGAGCAGTTCTTC. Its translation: CSASTSGTAYNEQFF.

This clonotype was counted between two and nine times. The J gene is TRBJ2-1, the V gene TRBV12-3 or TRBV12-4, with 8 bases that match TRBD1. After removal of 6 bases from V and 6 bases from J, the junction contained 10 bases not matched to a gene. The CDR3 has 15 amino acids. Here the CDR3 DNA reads TGTGCCAGCAGCCCCCGGACAGGGATCTCCAATGAGCAGTTCTTC. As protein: CASSPRTGISNEQFF.

CDR3 in DNA: TGCGCCAGCAGCTTGGCCCTCGGGGAGACCCAGTACTTC. This sequence encodes CASSLALGETQYF. V and J are TRBV5-1 and TRBJ2-5; the D is unclear. Germline CDR1 SGHRS, CDR2 YFSETQ. The CDR3 is 13 residues long. Trimming pared 0 bases from V and 5 bases from J, leaving 8 bases between.

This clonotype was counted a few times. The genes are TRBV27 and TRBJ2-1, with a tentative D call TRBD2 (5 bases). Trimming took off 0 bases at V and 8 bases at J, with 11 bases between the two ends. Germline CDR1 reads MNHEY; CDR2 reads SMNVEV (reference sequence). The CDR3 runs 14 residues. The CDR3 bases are TGTGCCAGCAGTTTATCGAGGGCTTTTGATGAGCAGTTCTTC. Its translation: CASSLSRAFDEQFF.

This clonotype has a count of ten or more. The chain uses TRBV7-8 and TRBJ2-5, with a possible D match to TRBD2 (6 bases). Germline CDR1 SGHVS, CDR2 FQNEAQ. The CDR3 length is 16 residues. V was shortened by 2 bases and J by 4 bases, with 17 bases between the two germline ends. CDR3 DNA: TGTGCCAGCAGCTTACGGGGACTCCCTTCAGGAGAGACCCAGTACTTC. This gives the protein CASSLRGLPSGETQYF.

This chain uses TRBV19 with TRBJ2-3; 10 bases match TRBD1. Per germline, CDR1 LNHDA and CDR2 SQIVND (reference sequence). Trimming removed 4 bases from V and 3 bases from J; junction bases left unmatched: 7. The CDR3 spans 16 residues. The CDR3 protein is CASSSAGTGVTDTQYF. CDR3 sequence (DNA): TGTGCCAGTAGTAGTGCCGGGACAGGGGTAACAGATACGCAGTATTTT.

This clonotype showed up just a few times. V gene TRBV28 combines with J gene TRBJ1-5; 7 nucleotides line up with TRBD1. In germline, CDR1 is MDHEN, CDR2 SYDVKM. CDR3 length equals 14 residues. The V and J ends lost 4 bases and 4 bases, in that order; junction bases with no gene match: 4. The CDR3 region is CASSSGGQNQPQHF. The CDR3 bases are TGTGCCAGCAGTTCAGGGGGGCAAAATCAGCCCCAGCATTTT.

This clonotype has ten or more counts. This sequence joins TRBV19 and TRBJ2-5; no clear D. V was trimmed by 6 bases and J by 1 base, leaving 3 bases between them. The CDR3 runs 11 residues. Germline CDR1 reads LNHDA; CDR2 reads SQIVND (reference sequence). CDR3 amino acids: CASSSQETQYF. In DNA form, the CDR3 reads TGTGCCAGTAGCAGCCAAGAGACCCAGTACTTC.

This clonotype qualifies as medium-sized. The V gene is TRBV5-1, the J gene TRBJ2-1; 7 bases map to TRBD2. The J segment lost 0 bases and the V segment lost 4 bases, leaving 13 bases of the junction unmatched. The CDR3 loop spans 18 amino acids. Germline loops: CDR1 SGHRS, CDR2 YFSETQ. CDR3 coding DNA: TGCGCCAGCAGCCCCGGAGTAGCGGGTTACATCTCCTACAATGAGCAGTTCTTC. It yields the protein CASSPGVAGYISYNEQFF.

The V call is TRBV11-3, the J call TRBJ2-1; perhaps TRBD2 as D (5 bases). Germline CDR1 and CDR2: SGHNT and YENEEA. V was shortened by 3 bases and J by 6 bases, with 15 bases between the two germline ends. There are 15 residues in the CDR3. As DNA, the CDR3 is TGTGCCAGCAGCTTCTCTCCTTCGGCGGGCAATGAGCAGTTCTTC. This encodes CASSFSPSAGNEQFF.

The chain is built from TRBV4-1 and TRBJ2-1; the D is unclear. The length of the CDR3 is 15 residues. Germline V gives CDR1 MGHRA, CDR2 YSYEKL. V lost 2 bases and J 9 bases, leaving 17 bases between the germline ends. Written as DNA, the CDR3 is TGCGCCAGCAGCCAAATATTAGTAAGGCAATCTGAGCAGTTCTTC. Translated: CASSQILVRQSEQFF.

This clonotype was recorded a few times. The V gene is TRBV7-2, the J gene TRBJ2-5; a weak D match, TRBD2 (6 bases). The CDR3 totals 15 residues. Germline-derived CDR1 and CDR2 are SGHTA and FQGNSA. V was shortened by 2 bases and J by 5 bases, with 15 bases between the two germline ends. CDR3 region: CASSLSQGRMETQYF. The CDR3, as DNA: TGTGCCAGCAGCTTATCCCAAGGGAGGATGGAGACCCAGTACTTC.

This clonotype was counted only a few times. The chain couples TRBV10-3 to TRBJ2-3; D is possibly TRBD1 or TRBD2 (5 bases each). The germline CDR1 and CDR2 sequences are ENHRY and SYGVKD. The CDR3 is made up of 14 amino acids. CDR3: CASARDGGTDTQYF. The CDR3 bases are TGTGCATCGGCGAGGGACGGCGGTACAGATACGCAGTATTTT.

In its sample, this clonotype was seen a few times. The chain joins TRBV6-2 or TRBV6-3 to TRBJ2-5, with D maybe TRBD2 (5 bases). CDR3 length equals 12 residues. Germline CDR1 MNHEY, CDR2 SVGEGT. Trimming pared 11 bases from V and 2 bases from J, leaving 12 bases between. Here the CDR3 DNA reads TGTGCCGGGCGGAGGCCTCAAGAGACCCAGTACTTC. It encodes CAGRRPQETQYF.

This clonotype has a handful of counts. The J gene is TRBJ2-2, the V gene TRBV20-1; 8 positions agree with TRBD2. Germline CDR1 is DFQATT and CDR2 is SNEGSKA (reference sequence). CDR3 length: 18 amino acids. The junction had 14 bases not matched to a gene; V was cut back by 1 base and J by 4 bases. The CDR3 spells CSARGLTGRDGGTGELFF. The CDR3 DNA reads TGCAGTGCTAGAGGTCTTACCGGGAGGGACGGTGGCACCGGGGAGCTGTTTTTT.

The CDR3 sequence is CASSPLLAGSQETQYF. CDR3 DNA sequence: TGTGCCAGCAGCCCCTTACTAGCGGGTTCCCAAGAGACCCAGTACTTC. This chain uses TRBV5-5 with TRBJ2-5; 9 nucleotides match TRBD2. The J segment lost 1 base and the V segment lost 4 bases, leaving 8 bases of the junction unmatched. Germline values: CDR1 SGHKS, CDR2 YYEKEE (reference sequence). CDR3 length: 16 amino acids.